These T cell receptor beta chains were read from a single sample in a study of T cell responses to AZD1222 COVID-19 vaccine. Profiled with immunoSEQ multiplex PCR; TCRdb holds only in-frame clones, not every one. The top ten clones hold less than 3% of a sample with roughly 170,000 clones, roughly nine tenths of them seen once. Sequences were derived from peripheral blood, sampled on day 0 of AZD1222 vaccination. Receptor source: an adult in good health. Each CDR3 is given with its conserved first and last residue. Fields, in order: J gene, V gene, clone size, D gene, CDR3 protein, CDR3 DNA. The D gene is left open where the match is weak. Only part of the rows carry a size: once, few, many, or a class if the clone is expanded.

TRBJ2-7,TRBV5-1,-,-,CASSLNVMSPPREQYF,TGCGCCAGCAGCTTGAACGTTATGTCCCCCCCGCGGGAGCAGTACTTC
TRBJ2-1,TRBV11-3,-,-,CASSLVQGGGTYNEQFF,TGTGCCAGCAGCTTAGTCCAGGGCGGGGGCACCTACAATGAGCAGTTCTTC
TRBJ2-3,TRBV20-1,-,-,CSASPGRLGTQYF,TGCAGTGCTAGTCCCGGGAGACTCGGTACGCAGTATTTT
TRBJ2-7,TRBV4-1,-,-,CASRRQVDPSYEQYF,TGCGCCAGCCGCAGACAGGTAGACCCCTCCTACGAGCAGTACTTC
TRBJ1-2,TRBV7-8,-,-,CASSLGRPTQDRYGYTF,TGTGCCAGCAGCTTAGGGAGACCCACCCAGGATCGCTATGGCTACACCTTC
TRBJ2-5,TRBV2,-,TRBD1,CASSPDRGNQETQYF,TGTGCCAGCAGTCCGGACAGGGGGAACCAAGAGACCCAGTACTTC
TRBJ2-7,TRBV7-8,once,-,CASSLEAGVTYEQYF,TGTGCCAGCAGCTTAGAGGCAGGGGTAACCTACGAGCAGTACTTC
TRBJ1-1,TRBV5-1,-,TRBD1,CASSLGPGQLNTEAFF,TGCGCCAGCAGCTTGGGACCGGGACAGCTTAACACTGAAGCTTTCTTT
TRBJ1-1,TRBV19,-,-,CASTPGTVNTEAFF,TGTGCCAGTACCCCCGGGACTGTGAACACTGAAGCTTTCTTT
TRBJ1-1,TRBV7-6,-,-,CASSPGPGATEAFF,TGTGCCAGCAGCCCGGGGCCGGGGGCCACTGAAGCTTTCTTT
TRBJ2-3,TRBV5-8,-,-,CASQNWGTDTQYF,TGTGCCAGCCAAAACTGGGGCACAGATACGCAGTATTTT
TRBJ1-2,TRBV3-1/TRBV3-2,-,TRBD1,CASSASRSRGYGYTF,TGTGCCAGCAGCGCATCGAGGAGCAGGGGGTATGGCTACACCTTC
TRBJ1-5,TRBV4-2,once,-,CASSQEARMNQPQHF,TGTGCCAGCAGCCAAGAGGCGCGGATGAATCAGCCCCAGCATTTT
TRBJ1-2,TRBV10-1,-,TRBD1,CASSESRPLGGQGARGYTF,TGCGCCAGCAGTGAGTCGCGGCCATTGGGGGGACAGGGGGCGCGAGGCTACACCTTC
TRBJ2-7,TRBV5-4,-,TRBD2,CASSEGTSGPYEQYF,TGTGCCAGCAGCGAAGGGACTAGCGGACCGTACGAGCAGTACTTC
TRBJ2-1,TRBV5-1,-,TRBD2,CASSLATSGGHPFNEQFF,TGCGCCAGCAGCTTGGCGACTAGCGGGGGCCATCCTTTCAATGAGCAGTTCTTC
TRBJ2-3,TRBV9,-,-,CASSLGGGGLRSTDTQYF,TGTGCCAGCAGCCTTGGGGGAGGGGGGCTCAGGAGCACAGATACGCAGTATTTT